This TCR beta chain stems from a study of long-term antiretroviral therapy in people with HIV (dated 2022 in TCRdb). For the study in its entirety: The earliest samples were collected about a decade before the 2015 WHO recommendation for immediate ART, when ART was typically delayed until CD4 counts fell. A retrospective serial study tested whether ART initiation and durable HIV suppression were associated with changes in peripheral blood TRB repertoire composition and diversity. A total of some 200 cryopreserved PBMC samples came from a few dozen adults with confirmed HIV infection and were collected serially over a mean of around 6 years (range 1-12). Among the approximately 32 participants with HIV, more than ten were female. No cross-contamination during QIAcube processing was seen in test extractions of a monoclonal T-cell line run alongside 30 to 35 polyclonal samples. Broad study findings and their caveats: Limited PBMC availability meant only the TCR beta chain was sequenced, without alpha chain pairing. A significant increase in TRB diversity was found to be associated with ART initiation, although TRB diversity was observed to remain significantly below that of transplant donor controls even after long-term ART. Narrower CDR3 length ranges were observed in HIV repertoires than in controls, and an antigen-experienced repertoire with only a slight naive shift after ART was suggested by the network structure. Inferences about post-ART repertoire changes are limited because no data were available on ART adherence, viral resistance or therapy changes. The samples were dated from 2004 to 2017, and the ART regimens that were used may be less effective than current ART regimens. At every time point, the repertoire was dominated by expanded TRB clones first identified before ART initiation, although this dominance fluctuated and, in many PLHIV, declined after ART. Because cell numbers in pre-ART samples were limited, unsorted PBMC were profiled instead of sorted CD4+ and CD8+ T cells.

The CDR3, from cysteine to phenylalanine, totals 16 residues. Only the CDR3 portion is preserved as DNA: 48 bases, with reading frame beginning at the first base. V sheds 0 bases and J sheds 1 base, leaving 11 bases between their ends. CDR1 MNHEY and CDR2 SVGAGI were looked up in the germline V gene. To be included, a participant needed at least one PBMC sample from before ART initiation plus at least two post-ART samples. All participants with HIV were treated in the United States of America. Before DNA extraction, cryopreserved samples of roughly 0.9-11 million PBMC were thawed and then washed. At the time of the earliest PBMC sample for each participant with HIV, ages ranged from roughly 23 to 55 years. Per participant, PBMC samples came from 1-4 timepoints prior to ART initiation and 2-8 timepoints following ART initiation, for a median of 7 samples. For every participant, serial HIV viral load, CD4+ T-cell count, ART history and demographic data were obtained. Genomic DNA was extracted from unsorted PBMC with a Qiagen kit on a QIAcube, with processing performed in batches of 12 samples.

Sequencing of the TRB variable region was done with the immunoSEQ hsTCRB v3.0 assay at survey level resolution. TRB sequencing targeted a depth of about 40,000-55,000 T-cell genomes per sample. An Illumina MiSeq with a v3 150-cycle kit was used to sequence the pooled TRB libraries. In the source study's methods: Repertoire analysis was run in R within a reproducible Nextflow workflow that covered QC, data transformation and analysis. LymphoSeq2, an R package for AIRR-Seq data exploration, was used to implement custom analyses. A handful of samples that yielded fewer than 5000 total TRB sequences were excluded, so that approximately 170 HIV repertoires were analyzed. Among the approximately 200 retained HIV repertoires, about 59 were collected before ART initiation and 120 to 140 were collected after ART initiation. Repertoires were downsampled to 5000 TRB nucleotide sequences, and summary statistics were averaged over 100 downsampling iterations. Only TRB sequences with CDR3 regions of at least seven amino acids were retained for analysis. Diversity was assessed using a clonality score derived from Shannon entropy and using the Gini coefficient. In repertoire networks, the top 5000 CDR3 amino acid sequences were linked whenever an edit distance of one separated two sequences. Antigen specificity groups and MHC restriction were predicted for TRB CDR3 amino acid sequences with GLIPH2. To flag known CMV, EBV, HIV or tissue antigen associations, CDR3 amino acid sequences were matched against VDJdb and McPAS-TCR. Pre-ART, post-ART and control groups were compared with Wilcoxon signed-rank tests and Holm-Bonferroni correction. The clones in this table, taken by TCRdb from immuneACCESS, are in-frame only. Not every clone is retained; where verified, under half of the shortfall comes from an unresolved V gene, and the cause of the rest is unknown. V, J and clone size are taken as reported in that table, and D and trimming were inferred from the DNA itself. A total of tens of thousands of clones appear in this sample, 90% to 95% of them only once. About 8.9% of the sample rests with the top ten.

With regard to this clone: Its antigen has not been determined. No base qualities exist here, and no much larger clone lies one base off it.

The receptor was isolated from a woman between 35 and 50 years old with HIV. The source material was unsorted PBMCs, sampled 7.6 years after starting antiretroviral therapy. The receptor chain draws on TRBV6-5 and TRBJ2-3; the D gene is possibly TRBD1, with 6 bases matching. The CDR3 sequence is CASSYSTNRGTDTQYF. The sequence in DNA is TGTGCCAGCAGTTACTCGACCAACAGGGGCACAGATACGCAGTATTTT.